Shown below are 10 T cell receptor beta chains from a single sample sequenced in a study of OX40 agonist ivuxolimab in advanced cancers. Here immunoSEQ multiplex PCR was the method, and the copy in TCRdb shows in-frame clones only, minus some. The sample gives about 35,000 clones, about 76% of which show up once; about a fifth is in the top ten. Specimen: CD4+ or CD8+ T cells sorted from blood, collected in a trial of the OX40 agonist ivuxolimab. These receptors came from an adult with an advanced solid tumor such as melanoma, head and neck, liver or kidney cancer.

This clone was picked up one time. The CDR3 here is CASSKGGDRGREQYF. In DNA, the CDR3 is TGTGCCAGCAGCAAAGGCGGGGACAGGGGACGCGAGCAGTACTTC. The chain is built from TRBV21-1 and TRBJ2-7; the table's TRBD1 call for D was not verified on the DNA. TRBV21-1 is given as a pseudogene. The CDR3 covers 15 residues.

The chain employs TRBV5-4 and TRBJ1-1; possible D gene TRBD1, 6 bases. The V end lost 4 bases, the J end lost 5 bases, and 15 bases lay between the germline ends. The CDR3 consists of 14 residues. CDR1 and CDR2 (germline): SGHNT, YYREEE (reference sequence). The CDR3 coding sequence is TGTGCCAGCAGCAGTACAGGGCGGGGGACTGAAGCTTTCTTT. This codes for CASSSTGRGTEAFF.

This clone was seen only a few times. CDR3 residues: CASRQRSTGPGYEQYF. The CDR3 DNA reads as TGTGCCAGCCGACAACGCTCGACAGGGCCCGGCTACGAGCAGTACTTC. The rearrangement links TRBV19 to TRBJ2-7; 7 bases are a match to TRBD1. The CDR3 is made up of 16 amino acids. V shed 9 bases and J 3 bases; nucleotides not matched to a gene: 17. Germline V gene sequence: CDR1 LNHDA, CDR2 SQIVND (reference sequence). Full variable domain (rest looked up from reference TRBV19 and TRBJ2-7): DGGITQSPKYLFRKEGQNVTLSCEQNLNHDAMYWYRQDPGQGLRLIYYSQIVNDFQKGDIAEGYSVSREKKESFPLTVTSAQKNPTAFYLCASRQRSTGPGYEQYFGPGTRLTVT.

The rearrangement uses TRBV5-1 and TRBJ2-3; 9 positions match TRBD2. Germline-derived CDR1 and CDR2 are SGHRS and YFSETQ. The length of the CDR3 is 15 residues. V lost 0 bases to trimming and J lost 6 bases; unmatched junction nucleotides: 5. Here the CDR3 reads CASSLVAGASDTQYF. The DNA for the CDR3 is TGCGCCAGCAGCTTGGTAGCGGGGGCATCGGATACGCAGTATTTT.

The V gene is TRBV6-6, the J gene TRBJ2-7; 7 nucleotides align to TRBD1. This CDR3 region has 12 residues. J gave up 6 bases and V 6 bases, and 5 bases lay outside the gene matches. The germline CDR1 and CDR2 sequences are MNHNY and SVGAGI (reference sequence). CDR3 region: CASSEGGFEQYF. The CDR3 bases are TGTGCCAGCAGCGAAGGGGGCTTCGAGCAGTACTTC.

This chain uses TRBV30 with TRBJ2-1; TRBD2 matches 9 bases. Germline CDR1 and CDR2: GTSNPN and SVGIG (reference sequence). This CDR3 contains 18 residues. Trimming took 4 bases from V and 3 from J; bases not matched to a gene: 16. CDR3 sequence (DNA): TGTGCCTGGAACAAGCCTCTCGGGCTAGCGGGGATCTACAATGAGCAGTTCTTC. Protein: CAWNKPLGLAGIYNEQFF.

The chain has TRBV10-3 and TRBJ2-7; weak D call: TRBD1 (6 bases). Germline V gene lookup returns CDR1 ENHRY and CDR2 SYGVKD. The CDR3 length is 17 residues. Deletions cut 7 bases from V and 0 bases from J, with 22 bases between. The CDR3, as DNA: TGTGCCATCATTAATAATTCCCGGGACAAGTCCTCCTACGAGCAGTACGTC. The encoded protein is CAIINNSRDKSSYEQYV.

The chain employs TRBV7-8 and TRBJ2-7; D is possibly TRBD2 (5 bases). V dropped 5 bases and J dropped 3 bases, with 14 bases sitting between them. The CDR3 extends over 14 amino acids. In germline, CDR1 is SGHVS, CDR2 FQNEAQ. The CDR3 is CASSATGRDYEQYV. The CDR3 DNA reads TGTGCCAGCAGCGCCACCGGCCGGGACTACGAGCAGTACGTC.

CDR3 in DNA: TGTGCCAGCAGCAAACAGGTGTTGCAGGTTGCAGATACGCAGTATTTT. Translated, it gives CASSKQVLQVADTQYF. The chain has TRBV7-2 and TRBJ2-3, with D perhaps TRBD1 (5 bases). Per the germline V gene, CDR1 is SGHTA and CDR2 is FQGNSA. V dropped 5 bases and J dropped 4 bases, with 19 bases sitting between them. CDR3 size: 16 residues.

The chain links TRBV6-1 to TRBJ2-2; D is uncertain. The CDR3 contains 12 residues. V was shortened by 6 bases and J by 1 base, with 3 bases between the two germline ends. The germline V gene has CDR1 MNHNS and CDR2 SASEGT. CDR3 sequence (DNA): TGTGCCAGCAGGATGAACACCGGGGAGCTGTTTTTT. It specifies CASRMNTGELFF.